Detailed here is one T cell receptor (beta chain). The antigen remains undetermined. This sample stems from a study of graft-versus-host responses after intestinal transplantation. Study-wide points: Analysis identified GvH clones in recipient marrow, with some appearing first in ileum or blood. Within allografts, high graft-versus-host to host-versus-graft clonal ratios were seen among patients with graft-donor T cell macrochimerism.

The ends were cut back, 6 bases at V and 5 bases at J, with 4 bases in the middle. The CDR3 has 11 amino acids. Per the germline V gene, CDR1 is MGHRA and CDR2 is YSYEKL. The method was immunoSEQ multiplex PCR; TCRdb's version includes in-frame clones alone and lacks a portion of them. Of some 96,000 clones in the sample, around 90% were seen once. The chain joins TRBV4-1 to TRBJ2-2, with D hard to call. This TCR came from a human patient who received an intestinal transplant, so some T cells may come from the graft donor. The sample was PBMCs, taken about 450 days after intestinal transplant. CDR3 in DNA: TGCGCCAGCAGACAGACCGGGGAGCTGTTTTTT. It specifies CASRQTGELFF.